The 30 T cell receptor beta chains below all came from one sample that was sequenced in a study of cytomegalovirus exposure and HLA in healthy donors. This table comes from immunoSEQ multiplex PCR, and its TCRdb copy is limited to in-frame clones, with some not included. Among 150,000 to 250,000 clones listed, about 81% were seen once. Material: PBMCs. All receptors derive from a woman in her thirties in good health and CMV-seronegative.

The CDR3 loop reads CASSQGQGAQETQYF. As DNA, the CDR3 is TGTGCCAGCAGCCAAGGACAGGGGGCCCAAGAGACCCAGTACTTC. The chain couples TRBV5-4 to TRBJ2-5; 11 bases agree with TRBD1. This CDR3 contains 15 residues. J lost 1 base, V lost 4 bases, and 3 bases had no gene match. Per the germline V gene, CDR1 is SGHNT and CDR2 is YYREEE (reference sequence).

This chain connects TRBV5-1 to TRBJ1-2; 10 positions agree with TRBD1. After removal of 3 bases from V and 5 bases from J, the junction contained 7 bases not matched to a gene. From germline, CDR1 is SGHRS and CDR2 YFSETQ. This CDR3 comprises 15 residues. For the CDR3, the DNA is TGCGCCAGCAGCTGGGGGACAGGGGAGGGATATGGCTACACCTTC. It yields the protein CASSWGTGEGYGYTF.

The gene calls are TRBV30 and TRBJ2-2; 8 bases map to TRBD2. CDR1 is GTSNPN, CDR2 SVGIG, per germline (reference sequence). V lost 4 bases and J lost 6; bases outside the gene matches: 7. This CDR3 spans 14 amino acids. In nucleotides, the CDR3 is TGTGCCTGGAAGCCGGGACTAGAGGCCGGGGAGCTGTTTTTT. Translated: CAWKPGLEAGELFF. The whole variable domain, remainder taken from reference TRBV30 and TRBJ2-2, is SQTIHQWPATLVQPVGSPLSLECTVEGTSNPNLYWYRQAAGRGLQLLFYSVGIGQISSEVPQNLSASRPQDRQFILSSKKLLLSDSGFYLCAWKPGLEAGELFFGEGSRLTVL.

The chain employs TRBV2 and TRBJ1-3; 7 bases map to TRBD1. Losses at the gene ends were 5 bases for V and 5 bases for J; bases not matched to a gene: 9. Germline-derived CDR1 and CDR2 are SNHLY and FYNNEI. The CDR3 runs to 15 residues. The CDR3 DNA is TGTGCCAGCAGTACCCCGGACAGGAATCGAAACACCATATATTTT. Its protein is CASSTPDRNRNTIYF.

The rearrangement uses TRBV5-1 and TRBJ2-1; tentatively, D is TRBD1 (5 bases). Deletions cut 0 bases from V and 8 bases from J, with 9 bases between. Per the germline V gene, CDR1 is SGHRS and CDR2 is YFSETQ. The CDR3 runs to 13 residues. CDR3 amino acids: CASSLDQGDEQFF. The CDR3 coding sequence is TGCGCCAGCAGCTTGGATCAAGGGGATGAGCAGTTCTTC. Full variable domain (missing parts from reference TRBV5-1 and TRBJ2-1): KAGVTQTPRYLIKTRGQQVTLSCSPISGHRSVSWYQQTPGQGLQFLFEYFSETQRNKGNFPGRFSGRQFSNSRSEMNVSTLELGDSALYLCASSLDQGDEQFFGPGTRLTVL.

The rearrangement joins TRBV7-9 to TRBJ1-5; perhaps TRBD1 as D (6 bases). V was cut by 1 base and J by 7 bases, with 17 bases left in between. This CDR3 is built from 16 residues. Germline V gives CDR1 SEHNR, CDR2 FQNEAQ (reference sequence). CDR3 in DNA: TGTGCCAGCAGCTTAGAAGCGCGGGGGGGCCGGCAGCCCCAGCATTTT. Its translation: CASSLEARGGRQPQHF.

This chain uses TRBV7-9 with TRBJ1-3; D is uncertain. The CDR3 is 14 amino acids. Germline CDR1 and CDR2: SEHNR and FQNEAQ (reference sequence). The V gene lost 6 bases and the J gene lost 0 bases, with 9 bases spanning the gap. In nucleotides, the CDR3 is TGTGCCAGCAGACTGGTTAGCTCTGGAAACACCATATATTTT. Translating it yields CASRLVSSGNTIYF. The entire variable domain, with the rest obtained from reference TRBV7-9 and TRBJ1-3, is as follows: DTGVSQNPRHKITKRGQNVTFRCDPISEHNRLYWYRQTLGQGPEFLTYFQNEAQLEKSRLLSDRFSAERPKGSFSTLEIQRTEQGDSAMYLCASRLVSSGNTIYFGEGSWLTVV.

The CDR3 sequence is CASSEEDLNSGFSYNSPLHF. CDR3 nucleotides: TGTGCCAGCAGTGAAGAAGATCTCAACTCAGGGTTCTCCTATAATTCACCCCTCCACTTT. The chain links TRBV6-1 to TRBJ1-6, with TRBD1 as a possible D gene (5 bases). This CDR3 comprises 20 residues. With 1 base removed from V and 0 bases from J, the gap between germline ends came to 19 bases. Germline V lookup: CDR1 MNHNS, CDR2 SASEGT.

This chain links TRBV18 with TRBJ1-5; 8 positions match TRBD1. This CDR3 comprises 15 residues. CDR1 is KGHSH, CDR2 LQKENI, per germline. Trimming at V came to 4 bases and at J to 7 bases, leaving 9 bases not matched to a gene. The DNA of the CDR3 is TGTGCCAGCTCACACGGACAGGGTAAGGAACAGCCCCAGCATTTT. Protein product: CASSHGQGKEQPQHF. The whole variable domain, filled in from reference TRBV18 and TRBJ1-5, reads NAGVMQNPRHLVRRRGQEARLRCSPMKGHSHVYWYRQLPEEGLKFMVYLQKENIIDESGMPKERFSAEFPKEGPSILRIQQVVRGDSAAYFCASSHGQGKEQPQHFGDGTRLSIL.

The chain is built from TRBV4-1 and TRBJ2-7; TRBD1 aligns across 7 bases. The CDR3 has 16 residues. V lost 0 bases and J lost 1; bases outside the gene matches: 6. The germline gives CDR1 MGHRA, CDR2 YSYEKL. This CDR3 is CASSQEVGRGSYEQYF. In DNA form, the CDR3 reads TGCGCCAGCAGCCAAGAGGTCGGCAGGGGGTCCTACGAGCAGTACTTC.

About this clone: The same CDR3 also results from other DNA sequences found in this sample. V gene TRBV18 combines with J gene TRBJ2-5; the match to TRBD2 covers 7 bases. The germline CDR1 and CDR2 sequences are KGHSH and LQKENI. This CDR3 is 14 amino acids long. J lost 2 bases, V lost 3 bases, and 3 bases had no gene match. In nucleotides, the CDR3 is TGTGCCAGCTCACCGCCTAGCGGACAAGAGACCCAGTACTTC. As protein: CASSPPSGQETQYF.

This chain joins TRBV18 and TRBJ2-7, with 12 positions matching TRBD1. The trim removed 2 bases at V and 6 bases at J, leaving 5 bases unmatched. The CDR3 spans 15 residues. The V gene's germline CDR1 is KGHSH and CDR2 LQKENI. Written as DNA, the CDR3 is TGTGCCAGCTCACCAGGGACAGGGGGCGGGTTCGAGCAGTACTTC. Protein: CASSPGTGGGFEQYF.

This clone occurred a few times. The chain carries TRBV15 and TRBJ1-1; D gene ambiguous. Germline V lookup: CDR1 LNHNV, CDR2 YYDKDF (reference sequence). The CDR3 runs 14 residues. Deletions cut 5 bases from V and 0 bases from J, with 10 bases between. In DNA form, the CDR3 reads TGTGCCACCAGCGTCGACTCGGTGAACACTGAAGCTTTCTTT. Translating it yields CATSVDSVNTEAFF.

The V gene is TRBV6-6, the J gene TRBJ1-4; no reliable D call. CDR3 length equals 16 residues. Germline CDR1 reads MNHNY; CDR2 reads SVGAGI (reference sequence). The V and J ends lost 0 bases and 4 bases respectively, with 12 bases between them. CDR3 amino acids: CASSYSAEGGNEKLFF. In nucleotides, the CDR3 is TGTGCCAGCAGTTACTCAGCGGAGGGCGGTAATGAAAAACTGTTTTTT.

J is TRBJ1-6 and V is TRBV11-3; 7 nucleotides line up with TRBD1. V lost 5 bases and J lost 10; bases outside the gene matches: 5. This CDR3 region has 13 residues. CDR1 SGHNT and CDR2 YENEEA come from the germline V gene. CDR3 bases: TGTGCCAGCAGCAGGGGACAGCGCTCACCCCTCCACTTT. Its translation is CASSRGQRSPLHF.

This clone appeared a few times. V is TRBV2 and J is TRBJ1-5, with a weak D call TRBD1 (5 bases). From germline, CDR1 is SNHLY and CDR2 FYNNEI. Trimming removed 4 bases from V and 2 bases from J, with 6 bases in between. This CDR3 contains 13 residues. CDR3 sequence (DNA): TGTGCCAGCAGTGCGACAGGCAATCAGCCCCAGCATTTT. Translation gives CASSATGNQPQHF.

CDR3 region: CASNLQDSYGYTF. The CDR3 nucleotides read TGTGCCTCAAACTTACAGGATAGCTATGGCTACACCTTC. The chain recombines TRBV30 with TRBJ1-2; TRBD1 is a possible D gene (5 bases). This CDR3 has 13 amino acids. Germline assignment: CDR1 GTSNPN and CDR2 SVGIG (reference sequence). Trimming took off 7 bases at V and 4 bases at J, with 16 bases between the two ends.

The V gene is TRBV28, the J gene TRBJ2-5; 8 bases fit TRBD1. Trimming removed 6 bases from V and 4 bases from J; junction bases left unmatched: 16. The CDR3 spans 17 residues. Germline V gives CDR1 MDHEN, CDR2 SYDVKM. CDR3 bases: TGTGCCAGCAGCTTAAAACAGGGCCAGGGGGCAAGAGAGACCCAGTACTTC. Translated, it gives CASSLKQGQGARETQYF.

Remarks on this clone: This specimen includes other DNA sequences encoding the same CDR3. The rearrangement uses TRBV27 and TRBJ1-4; no clear D gene. This CDR3 comprises 12 residues. V lost 2 bases to trimming and J lost 8 bases, with 6 bases between them. Germline CDR1 MNHEY, CDR2 SMNVEV (reference sequence). CDR3 protein: CASSLEGEKLFF. The CDR3 bases are TGTGCCAGCAGTTTAGAGGGCGAAAAACTGTTTTTT. The whole variable domain, remainder taken from reference TRBV27 and TRBJ1-4, is EAQVTQNPRYLITVTGKKLTVTCSQNMNHEYMSWYRQDPGLGLRQIYYSMNVEVTDKGDVPEGYKVSRKEKRNFPLILESPSPNQTSLYFCASSLEGEKLFFGSGTQLSVL.

This clone was counted a single time. The chain combines TRBV5-8 with TRBJ1-2; 7 positions match TRBD1. There are 16 residues in the CDR3. J was trimmed by 6 bases and V by 0 bases; bases with no gene match: 11. Germline V gene sequence: CDR1 SGHTS, CDR2 YDEGEE. The CDR3: CASSLGIQGRIDGYTF. CDR3 DNA sequence: TGTGCCAGCAGCTTGGGCATACAGGGGCGAATAGATGGCTACACCTTC.

The CDR3 DNA is TGTGCCAGCAGCATACAGGGGGGCAATCAGCCCCAGCATTTT. Amino acids: CASSIQGGNQPQHF. This sequence joins TRBV14 and TRBJ1-5, with 8 bases aligning to TRBD1. This CDR3 has 14 amino acids. The germline V gene has CDR1 SGHDN and CDR2 FVKESK. V shed 5 bases and J 2 bases; nucleotides not matched to a gene: 2.

The V call is TRBV18, the J call TRBJ1-4; TRBD1 is a possible D gene (6 bases). CDR1 is KGHSH, CDR2 LQKENI, per germline. There are 17 residues in the CDR3. Trimming took off 10 bases at V and 4 bases at J, with 25 bases between the two ends. The CDR3 DNA is TGTGCCAACCCACGGGGACAAAGGGGTGAACATAATGAAAAACTGTTTTTT. Amino acids: CANPRGQRGEHNEKLFF. The complete variable domain, with remaining parts taken from reference TRBV18 and TRBJ1-4, reads NAGVMQNPRHLVRRRGQEARLRCSPMKGHSHVYWYRQLPEEGLKFMVYLQKENIIDESGMPKERFSAEFPKEGPSILRIQQVVRGDSAAYFCANPRGQRGEHNEKLFFGSGTQLSVL.

This chain uses TRBV5-8 with TRBJ2-3, with D possibly being TRBD1 (5 bases). Germline V gene sequence: CDR1 SGHTS, CDR2 YDEGEE. The length of the CDR3 is 15 residues. Deletions cut 3 bases from V and 0 bases from J, with 11 bases between. The CDR3 reads CASSWGRTSTDTQYF. As DNA, the CDR3 is TGTGCCAGCAGCTGGGGCAGAACTAGCACAGATACGCAGTATTTT.

V and J are TRBV6-1 and TRBJ2-7; TRBD1 matches at 7 bases. Germline CDR1 and CDR2: MNHNS and SASEGT. J was trimmed by 1 base and V by 6 bases; bases with no gene match: 6. The CDR3 length is 14 residues. CDR3 nucleotide sequence: TGTGCCAGCAGCCGAGACAGGGAATCCTACGAGCAGTACTTC. It is translated as CASSRDRESYEQYF.

This chain joins TRBV7-9 and TRBJ2-7, with 9 bases that match TRBD2. V lost 5 bases and J lost 1; bases outside the gene matches: 3. Looked up from germline, CDR1 is SEHNR and CDR2 is FQNEAQ (reference sequence). This CDR3 contains 14 residues. In nucleotides, the CDR3 is TGTGCCAGCAGCCCCGGACTAGCGTCCTACGAGCAGTACTTC. Residues: CASSPGLASYEQYF.

The chain couples TRBV5-1 to TRBJ2-5, with TRBD1 matching 7 bases. V was pared by 0 bases and J by 1 base, with 3 bases of the junction left unmatched. Germline CDR1 SGHRS, CDR2 YFSETQ. The CDR3 covers 15 residues. Here the CDR3 reads CASSLGQGSQETQYF. The CDR3 coding sequence is TGCGCCAGCAGCTTGGGACAGGGAAGCCAAGAGACCCAGTACTTC.

The V call is TRBV9, the J call TRBJ2-5; the match to TRBD2 covers 9 bases. This CDR3 contains 16 residues. CDR1 and CDR2 (germline): SGDLS, YYNGEE. V shed 0 bases and J 5 bases; nucleotides not matched to a gene: 8. CDR3 region: CASSVAAGGPGETQYF. The CDR3 coding sequence is TGTGCCAGCAGCGTAGCGGCGGGGGGGCCGGGGGAGACCCAGTACTTC.

The chain is built from TRBV6-1 and TRBJ2-5; a possible D gene is TRBD2 (6 bases). V lost 2 bases and J lost 5, with 15 bases in between. This CDR3 is built from 15 residues. The germline gives CDR1 MNHNS, CDR2 SASEGT. This CDR3 is CASSERLREGETQYF. CDR3 coding DNA: TGTGCCAGCAGTGAAAGGTTGCGGGAAGGGGAGACCCAGTACTTC.

The chain combines TRBV4-1 with TRBJ2-5; D is perhaps TRBD2 (6 bases). V lost 2 bases and J 4 bases, leaving 14 bases between the germline ends. CDR3 length equals 15 residues. Germline assignment: CDR1 MGHRA and CDR2 YSYEKL. The CDR3 protein is CASSQFEGLIETQYF. DNA for the CDR3: TGCGCCAGCAGCCAATTTGAGGGACTTATAGAGACCCAGTACTTC.

This rearrangement joins TRBV7-9 to TRBJ2-3, with TRBD1 as a possible D gene (5 bases). The V gene's germline CDR1 is SEHNR and CDR2 FQNEAQ (reference sequence). V lost 6 bases and J lost 3, with 13 bases in between. This CDR3 is built from 14 residues. CDR3: CASSHVRQTDTQYF. The DNA of the CDR3 is TGTGCCAGCAGTCATGTTCGACAGACAGATACGCAGTATTTT.